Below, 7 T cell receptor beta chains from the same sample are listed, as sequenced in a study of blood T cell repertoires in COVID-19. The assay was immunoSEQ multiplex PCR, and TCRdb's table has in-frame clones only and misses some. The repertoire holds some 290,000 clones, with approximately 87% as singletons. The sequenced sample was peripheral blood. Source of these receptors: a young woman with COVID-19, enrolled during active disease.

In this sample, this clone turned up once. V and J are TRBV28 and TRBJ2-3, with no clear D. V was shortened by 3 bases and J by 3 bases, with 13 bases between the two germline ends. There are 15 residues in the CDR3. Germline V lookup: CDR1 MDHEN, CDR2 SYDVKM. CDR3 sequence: CASSLLEEVTDTQYF. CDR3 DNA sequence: TGTGCCAGCAGTTTGTTAGAAGAAGTAACAGATACGCAGTATTTT.

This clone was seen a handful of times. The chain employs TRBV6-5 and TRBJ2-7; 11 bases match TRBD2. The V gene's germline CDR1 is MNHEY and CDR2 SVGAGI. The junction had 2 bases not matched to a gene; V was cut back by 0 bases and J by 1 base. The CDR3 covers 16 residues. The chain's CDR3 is CASSYSRTSGSYEQYF. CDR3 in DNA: TGTGCCAGCAGTTACTCCCGGACTAGCGGGTCCTACGAGCAGTACTTC.

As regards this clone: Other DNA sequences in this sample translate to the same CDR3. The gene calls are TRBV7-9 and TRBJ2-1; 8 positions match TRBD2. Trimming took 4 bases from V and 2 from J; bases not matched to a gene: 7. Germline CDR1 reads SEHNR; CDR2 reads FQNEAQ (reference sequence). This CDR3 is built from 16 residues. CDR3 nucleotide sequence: TGTGCCAGCAGCTCAGTCACTAGCGGCGCCTACAATGAGCAGTTCTTC. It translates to CASSSVTSGAYNEQFF.

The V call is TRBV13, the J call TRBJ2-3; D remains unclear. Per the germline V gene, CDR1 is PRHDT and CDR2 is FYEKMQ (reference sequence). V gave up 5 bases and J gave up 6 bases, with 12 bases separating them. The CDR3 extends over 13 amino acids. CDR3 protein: CASSPLPGDTQYF. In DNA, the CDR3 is TGTGCCAGCAGCCCCCTACCTGGTGATACGCAGTATTTT.

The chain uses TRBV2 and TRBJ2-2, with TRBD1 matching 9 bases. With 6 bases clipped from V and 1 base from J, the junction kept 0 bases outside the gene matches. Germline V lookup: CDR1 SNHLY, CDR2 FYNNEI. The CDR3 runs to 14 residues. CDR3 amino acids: CASRDRGNTGELFF. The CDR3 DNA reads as TGTGCCAGCAGGGACAGGGGGAACACCGGGGAGCTGTTTTTT.

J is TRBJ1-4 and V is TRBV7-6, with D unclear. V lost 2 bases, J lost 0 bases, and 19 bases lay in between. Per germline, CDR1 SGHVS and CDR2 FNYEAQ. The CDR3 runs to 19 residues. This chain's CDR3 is CASSLNPPGFLATNEKLFF. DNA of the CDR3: TGTGCCAGCAGCTTAAACCCCCCGGGATTCCTTGCAACTAATGAAAAACTGTTTTTT.

CDR3: CASSSQTGQNSPLHF. In DNA, the CDR3 is TGTGCCAGCAGCTCCCAGACAGGGCAGAATTCACCCCTCCACTTT. The V call is TRBV7-2, the J call TRBJ1-6, with 7 positions matching TRBD1. Germline trimming cut 4 bases from V and 7 bases from J; bases unmatched to any gene: 7. In germline, CDR1 is SGHTA, CDR2 FQGNSA. The length of the CDR3 is 15 residues.